The 2 T cell receptor beta chains reported below all come from one sample, sequenced in a study of shared clonotypes between healthy human individuals. Using immunoSEQ multiplex PCR, the repertoire was profiled, and TCRdb retains in-frame clones only, with some absent. Here the sample spans roughly 220,000 clones, 65% to 70% being singletons. The sample comprised memory CD4+ T cells sorted from blood. Subset in this sample: CD45RA-negative fraction. These receptors were obtained from a young man in good health.

This rearrangement joins TRBV10-2 to TRBJ2-5; a weak D match, TRBD2 (5 bases). Germline-derived CDR1 and CDR2 are WSHSY and SAAADI. The CDR3 runs 13 residues. The V end was cut by 5 bases, the J end by 1 base, with 8 bases between. This chain's CDR3 is CASSSTSQETQYF. The DNA for the CDR3 is TGCGCCAGCAGTTCTACTAGCCAAGAGACCCAGTACTTC.

The chain uses TRBV5-6 and TRBJ2-2; 10 bases line up with TRBD2. Germline lookup yields CDR1 SGHDT and CDR2 YYEEEE. The CDR3 spans 17 residues. After removal of 0 bases from V and 6 bases from J, the junction contained 8 bases not matched to a gene. The CDR3 DNA is TGTGCCAGCAGCTTGGCCCCAGCGGGAGGGTATGCCGGGGAGCTGTTTTTT. It is translated as CASSLAPAGGYAGELFF.